This T cell receptor (beta chain) was documented in a study of cytomegalovirus exposure and HLA in healthy donors. Study background: Caucasian-associated ancestry cluster membership applied to about four fifths of approximately 420 genotyped donors.

The study, taken as a whole, reports: 87-base-pair reads could not separate some V segments, including TRBV6-2 and TRBV6-3. Donor immune exposure was known only as CMV serostatus.

Trimming took 3 bases from V and 5 from J; bases not matched to a gene: 8. There are 15 residues in the CDR3. The germline V gene has CDR1 KGHSH and CDR2 LQKENI. Comments on this clone: Its antigen remains unidentified.

Both 60 Vbeta primers and 13 Jbeta primers went into the PCR. The protocol was immunoSEQ multiplex PCR, while the TCRdb copy is restricted to in-frame clones and leaves out a portion. This table holds about 150,000 clones, nearly 90% found once. This chain uses TRBV18 with TRBJ2-7, with 9 bases fitting TRBD2. The sequencing input was PBMCs. This TCR came from a middle-aged woman in good health and CMV-seronegative. In DNA form, the CDR3 reads TGTGCCAGCTCACCCTTAACTAGCGGGTACGACGAGCAGTACTTC. Its protein product is CASSPLTSGYDEQYF.